The 27 T cell receptor beta chains below come from one sample, sequenced in a study of T cells in Graves' hyperthyroidism and ophthalmopathy (dated by TCRdb to between 2018 and 2021). Library method: multiplex PCR. The sequencer was an Illumina HiSeq 2000. Amplification of TCR beta CDR3 regions was carried out from RNA transcripts. A first-round RT-PCR of the TCR CDR3 used the HTBI primer set with the Qiagen OneStep RT-PCR kit. Starting from the raw public reads, TCRdb applied fastp trimming at Q25, assembled clones with MiXCR and retained in-frame beta chains. Rows merge per CDR3 protein into single entries with the most common DNA and genes. This sample gives about 600,000 distinct CDR3 sequences in total; more than 15% of them show up just once. The ten largest clones add up to roughly 3% of the sample. The sequenced material came from blood. The receptors stem from a woman between 40 and 55 years old with Graves' ophthalmopathy.

This clonotype was detected ten times or more. Here the CDR3 reads CASTDGAYEQYF. CDR3 coding DNA: TGCGCCAGCACGGACGGAGCCTACGAGCAGTACTTC. The chain recombines TRBV5-1 with TRBJ2-7; D remains unclear. CDR3 length: 12 amino acids. Germline loops: CDR1 SGHRS, CDR2 YFSETQ. V was trimmed by 6 bases and J by 2 bases, leaving 9 bases between them. The full variable domain, its missing parts supplied by reference TRBV5-1 and TRBJ2-7, is KAGVTQTPRYLIKTRGQQVTLSCSPISGHRSVSWYQQTPGQGLQFLFEYFSETQRNKGNFPGRFSGRQFSNSRSEMNVSTLELGDSALYLCASTDGAYEQYFGPGTRLTVT.

This clonotype was observed many times. V gene TRBV7-2 combines with J gene TRBJ2-2; possibly TRBD1 for D (6 bases). The CDR3 sequence is 16 residues long. CDR1 and CDR2 (germline): SGHTA, FQGNSA. Trimming removed 1 base at V and 4 bases at J, with 13 bases between. CDR3 sequence (DNA): TGTGCCAGCAGCTTAGGGGGGACATTACTCACCGGGGAGCTGTTTTTT. Translation: CASSLGGTLLTGELFF.

The table lists this clonotype with many counts. This chain connects TRBV5-1 to TRBJ2-7, with TRBD1 matching 7 bases. This CDR3 region has 17 residues. The germline CDR1 and CDR2 sequences are SGHRS and YFSETQ. V shed 0 bases and J 0 bases; nucleotides not matched to a gene: 9. The CDR3 is CASSLARQGPTSYEQYF. In DNA, the CDR3 is TGCGCCAGCAGCTTGGCCCGACAGGGACCGACCTCCTACGAGCAGTACTTC.

This clonotype was recorded many times. This chain links TRBV20-1 with TRBJ1-2; D might be TRBD1 (5 bases). The germline CDR1 and CDR2 sequences are DFQATT and SNEGSKA (reference sequence). Trimming shortened V by 5 bases and J by 2 bases, and 9 bases separated the two germline ends. The CDR3 is made up of 12 amino acids. The CDR3 DNA follows: TGCAGTGCTTCGAAGGGGAACTATGGCTACACCTTC. Its translation: CSASKGNYGYTF.

This clonotype occurred many times. This chain uses TRBV3-1 with TRBJ2-5; 9 bases match TRBD2. The germline CDR1 and CDR2 sequences are LGHDT and YNNKEL (reference sequence). CDR3 length: 16 residues. The V segment lost 0 bases and the J segment 3 bases; nucleotides outside the gene matches: 5. In DNA, the CDR3 is TGTGCCAGCAGCCAAGATGGGACTAGCAGGGAAGAGACCCAGTACTTC. This gives the protein CASSQDGTSREETQYF.

This clonotype was seen a handful of times. J is TRBJ1-2 and V is TRBV6-2 or TRBV6-3, with no clear D. Trimming removed 6 bases from V and 7 bases from J, with 24 bases in between. From germline, CDR1 is MNHEY and CDR2 SVGEGT. CDR3 length: 16 residues. Here the CDR3 DNA reads TGTGCCAGCAGCAGCCCTTGGACTTCTTTTGTCTCTGGCTACACCTTC. Protein sequence: CASSSPWTSFVSGYTF.

The V and J genes are TRBV7-2 and TRBJ2-1; 9 nucleotides agree with TRBD1. The CDR3 has 21 residues. The germline V gene has CDR1 SGHTA and CDR2 FQGNSA. V lost 1 base and J lost 2; bases outside the gene matches: 18. The CDR3 DNA reads as TGTGCCAGCAGCTTAGTACAGGGGGCGACGGAGCTGAACAAACCCTACAATGAGCAGTTCTTC. This sequence encodes CASSLVQGATELNKPYNEQFF.

This clonotype was counted many times. The CDR3 region has the DNA TGTGCCACTCGCCGTGCAGCGGCAAACTACGAGCAGTACTTC. Translated, it gives CATRRAAANYEQYF. The rearrangement links TRBV28 to TRBJ2-7; TRBD2 is a possible D gene (5 bases). This CDR3 comprises 14 residues. V lost 10 bases and J 3 bases, leaving 19 bases between the germline ends. In germline, CDR1 is MDHEN, CDR2 SYDVKM.

This clonotype was seen many times. The J gene is TRBJ2-5, the V gene TRBV20-1; 12 positions match TRBD1. V dropped 5 bases and J dropped 4; count of bases not matched to a gene: 8. Germline loops: CDR1 DFQATT, CDR2 SNEGSKA (reference sequence). This CDR3 has 15 residues. The CDR3 DNA sequence: TGCAGTGCTCCCAAGGGACAGGGGGCCCGAGAGACCCAGTACTTC. It specifies CSAPKGQGARETQYF.

This clonotype was counted many times. The CDR3 DNA reads as TGTGCCAGCTCACCCCAGAGATTCGAGACCCAGTACTTC. It translates to CASSPQRFETQYF. The chain has TRBV18 and TRBJ2-5; D unresolved. This CDR3 spans 13 amino acids. V lost 3 bases and J 5 bases, leaving 10 bases between the germline ends. Germline lookup yields CDR1 KGHSH and CDR2 LQKENI. Full variable domain (remainder filled in from reference TRBV18 and TRBJ2-5): NAGVMQNPRHLVRRRGQEARLRCSPMKGHSHVYWYRQLPEEGLKFMVYLQKENIIDESGMPKERFSAEFPKEGPSILRIQQVVRGDSAAYFCASSPQRFETQYFGPGTRLLVL.

This clonotype came up a few times. This sequence joins TRBV12-3 or TRBV12-4 and TRBJ2-7; D is undetermined. The CDR3 sequence is 14 residues long. V lost 4 bases, J lost 5 bases, and 15 bases lay in between. The CDR3 DNA sequence: TGTGCCAGCAGTTCCACGGCCAGGCTGAACGAGCAGTACTTC. It specifies CASSSTARLNEQYF.

This clonotype showed up just a few times. This chain joins TRBV20-1 and TRBJ1-2, with a possible D match to TRBD1 (6 bases). Germline lookup yields CDR1 DFQATT and CDR2 SNEGSKA (reference sequence). The CDR3 is made up of 10 amino acids. Trimming stripped 6 bases from V and 8 bases from J, with 10 bases between. CDR3 nucleotides: TGCAGTGCAACTACAGGGGGCTACACCTTC. Translating gives CSATTGGYTF.

The gene calls are TRBV19 and TRBJ2-1, with 9 bases fitting TRBD1. From germline, CDR1 is LNHDA and CDR2 SQIVND (reference sequence). V trimming: 4 bases; J trimming: 1 base; junction bases outside the gene matches: 2. The CDR3 runs 15 residues. CDR3 in DNA: TGTGCCAGTAGTACGACAGGGGGGTCCTACAATGAGCAGTTCTTC. Protein product: CASSTTGGSYNEQFF.

This clonotype was seen many times. J is TRBJ2-1 and V is TRBV2; possibly TRBD1 or TRBD2 for D (5 bases each). The CDR3 covers 14 residues. Germline CDR1 and CDR2: SNHLY and FYNNEI. The V and J ends lost 7 bases and 7 bases respectively, with 17 bases between them. The chain's CDR3 is CASNNRDPLNEQFF. The CDR3 nucleotides read TGTGCCAGCAATAACCGGGACCCTCTTAATGAGCAGTTCTTC.

The sample holds many counts of this clonotype. This chain uses TRBV19 with TRBJ2-7; TRBD2 agrees at 12 bases. The germline CDR1 and CDR2 sequences are LNHDA and SQIVND (reference sequence). Trimming at V came to 3 bases and at J to 2 bases, leaving 5 bases not matched to a gene. This CDR3 contains 16 residues. CDR3 amino acids: CASSMTSGREAYEQYF. CDR3 in DNA: TGTGCCAGTAGTATGACTAGCGGGAGAGAAGCCTACGAGCAGTACTTC.

This chain connects TRBV7-9 to TRBJ2-2; perhaps TRBD2 as D (6 bases). This CDR3 region has 15 residues. Germline CDR1 and CDR2: SEHNR and FQNEAQ (reference sequence). V was pared by 3 bases and J by 2 bases, with 10 bases between. CDR3 DNA: TGTGCCAGCAGCTTCGCGGGGCGAAACACCGGGGAGCTGTTTTTT. Translating gives CASSFAGRNTGELFF.

This clonotype was counted only a few times. The gene calls are TRBV19 and TRBJ1-1; D may be TRBD1 (6 bases). This CDR3 is built from 15 residues. In germline, CDR1 is LNHDA, CDR2 SQIVND (reference sequence). V was cut by 3 bases and J by 0 bases, with 11 bases left in between. CDR3 residues: CASSIGGGMNTEAFF. The DNA of the CDR3 is TGTGCCAGTAGTATTGGTGGGGGCATGAACACTGAAGCTTTCTTT. The entire variable domain, with the rest obtained from reference TRBV19 and TRBJ1-1, is as follows: DGGITQSPKYLFRKEGQNVTLSCEQNLNHDAMYWYRQDPGQGLRLIYYSQIVNDFQKGDIAEGYSVSREKKESFPLTVTSAQKNPTAFYLCASSIGGGMNTEAFFGQGTRLTVV.

This clonotype occurred many times. The chain recombines TRBV5-1 with TRBJ2-2; 15 bases align to TRBD2. The germline V gene encodes CDR1 SGHRS and CDR2 YFSETQ. CDR3 size: 17 residues. Unmatched junction bases numbered 2, after V lost 4 bases and J lost 1 base. CDR3: CASSLGLAGGNTGELFF. DNA for the CDR3: TGCGCCAGCAGCCTGGGACTAGCGGGAGGGAACACCGGGGAGCTGTTTTTT. Filled out from reference TRBV5-1 and TRBJ2-2, the complete variable domain reads KAGVTQTPRYLIKTRGQQVTLSCSPISGHRSVSWYQQTPGQGLQFLFEYFSETQRNKGNFPGRFSGRQFSNSRSEMNVSTLELGDSALYLCASSLGLAGGNTGELFFGEGSRLTVL.

This clonotype occurred a few times. Here the CDR3 reads CASSQVADTIYF. In DNA form, the CDR3 reads TGCGCCAGCAGCCAAGTTGCGGACACCATATATTTT. The chain recombines TRBV4-1 with TRBJ1-3; no clear D gene. Germline V gene lookup returns CDR1 MGHRA and CDR2 YSYEKL. The V end lost 1 base, the J end lost 8 bases, and 6 bases lay between the germline ends. This CDR3 is 12 amino acids long.

This clonotype was seen a handful of times. V gene TRBV4-1 combines with J gene TRBJ2-3; D is undetermined. The CDR3 loop spans 17 amino acids. Trimming took 2 bases from V and 1 from J, leaving 16 bases between them. Germline CDR1 and CDR2: MGHRA and YSYEKL. CDR3 bases: TGCGCCAGCAGCCAAACCTACATACTTTCGCGCACAGATACGCAGTATTTT. Its translation is CASSQTYILSRTDTQYF.

The rearrangement links TRBV2 to TRBJ2-3; perhaps TRBD2 as D (5 bases). The V end lost 2 bases, the J end lost 10 bases, and 10 bases lay between the germline ends. From germline, CDR1 is SNHLY and CDR2 FYNNEI. This CDR3 spans 12 amino acids. The CDR3 DNA is TGTGCCAGCAGTGAAACTAGTTCACCGCAGTATTTT. It yields the protein CASSETSSPQYF.

This clonotype was counted between two and nine times. The chain employs TRBV29-1 and TRBJ2-3, with 8 bases fitting TRBD1. The ends lost 6 bases at V and 9 bases at J; junction bases unmatched: 11. Germline V gene sequence: CDR1 SQVTM, CDR2 ANQGSEA. The CDR3 spans 13 residues. This CDR3 reads CSVLGQGGQTQYF. The CDR3 DNA follows: TGCAGCGTCCTTGGACAGGGTGGACAAACGCAGTATTTT.

This clonotype was recorded at least ten times. CDR3 nucleotides: TGTGCCAGCAGTCAGACTAGCGGCCAAGAGACCCAGTACTTC. This sequence encodes CASSQTSGQETQYF. The V call is TRBV2, the J call TRBJ2-5, with 9 bases fitting TRBD2. The CDR3 loop spans 14 amino acids. The J segment lost 1 base and the V segment lost 5 bases, leaving 2 bases of the junction unmatched. CDR1 and CDR2 (germline): SNHLY, FYNNEI.

In this sample, this clonotype turned up many times. This rearrangement joins TRBV6-1 to TRBJ2-1; weak D call: TRBD1 (6 bases). V dropped 7 bases and J dropped 2 bases, with 12 bases sitting between them. CDR1 and CDR2 from the germline V gene are MNHNS and SASEGT. The CDR3 length is 14 residues. CDR3 coding DNA: TGTGCCAGCAACAACAGGGCCCCCTACAATGAGCAGTTCTTC. Translation gives CASNNRAPYNEQFF.

This clonotype appeared many times. The chain combines TRBV2 with TRBJ1-1; the D gene is possibly TRBD1 (5 bases). Trimming took 6 bases from V and 4 from J, leaving 9 bases between them. The V gene's germline CDR1 is SNHLY and CDR2 FYNNEI. The CDR3 is 12 amino acids. As DNA, the CDR3 is TGTGCCAGCAGCCAGGGTGTCACTGAAGCTTTCTTT. This sequence encodes CASSQGVTEAFF.

This clonotype was seen many times. V usage is TRBV28 and J usage is TRBJ1-2; 9 nucleotides match TRBD1. CDR1 and CDR2 (germline): MDHEN, SYDVKM. The CDR3 extends over 15 amino acids. V shed 6 bases and J 0 bases; nucleotides not matched to a gene: 5. The CDR3 protein is CASSRDRATNYGYTF. The CDR3, as DNA: TGTGCCAGCAGCAGGGACAGGGCTACTAACTATGGCTACACCTTC.

This clonotype was detected ten times or more. This chain uses TRBV7-9 with TRBJ1-1; no reliable D call. In germline, CDR1 is SEHNR, CDR2 FQNEAQ (reference sequence). Deletions cut 5 bases from V and 0 bases from J, with 7 bases between. This CDR3 contains 13 residues. In DNA, the CDR3 is TGTGCCAGCAGCCAAGATATGAACACTGAAGCTTTCTTT. Translating gives CASSQDMNTEAFF.